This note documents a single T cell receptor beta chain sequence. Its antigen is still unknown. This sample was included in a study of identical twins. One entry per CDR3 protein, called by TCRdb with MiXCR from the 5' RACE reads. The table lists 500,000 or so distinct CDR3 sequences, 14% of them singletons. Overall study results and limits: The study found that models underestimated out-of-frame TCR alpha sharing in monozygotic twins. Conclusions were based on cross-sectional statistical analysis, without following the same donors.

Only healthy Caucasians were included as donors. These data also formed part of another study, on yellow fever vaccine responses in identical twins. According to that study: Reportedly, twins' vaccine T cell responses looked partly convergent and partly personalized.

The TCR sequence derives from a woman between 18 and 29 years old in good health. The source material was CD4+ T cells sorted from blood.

CDR3 DNA: TGCGCCAGCAGCTTGGAAGGGGGCAAACTGAACACTGAAGCTTTCTTT. It translates to CASSLEGGKLNTEAFF. The genes are TRBV5-1 and TRBJ1-1; 7 bases fit TRBD1. Germline trimming cut 0 bases from V and 0 bases from J; bases unmatched to any gene: 5. Germline V lookup: CDR1 SGHRS, CDR2 YFSETQ. The CDR3 is made up of 16 amino acids.